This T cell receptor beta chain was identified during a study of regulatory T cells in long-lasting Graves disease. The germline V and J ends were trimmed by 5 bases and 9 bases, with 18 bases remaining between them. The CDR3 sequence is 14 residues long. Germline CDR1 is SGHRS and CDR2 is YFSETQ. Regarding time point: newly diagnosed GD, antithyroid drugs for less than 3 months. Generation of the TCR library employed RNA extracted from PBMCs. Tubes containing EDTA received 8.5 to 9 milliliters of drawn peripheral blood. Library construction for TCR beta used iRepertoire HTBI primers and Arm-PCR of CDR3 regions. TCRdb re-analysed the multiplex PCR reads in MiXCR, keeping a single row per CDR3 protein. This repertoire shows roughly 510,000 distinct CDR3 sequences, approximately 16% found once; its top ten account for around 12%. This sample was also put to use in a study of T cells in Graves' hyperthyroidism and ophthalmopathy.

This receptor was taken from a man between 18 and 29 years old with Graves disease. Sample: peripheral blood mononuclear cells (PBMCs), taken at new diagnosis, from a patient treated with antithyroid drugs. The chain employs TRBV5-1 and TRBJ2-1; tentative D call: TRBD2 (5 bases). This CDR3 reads CASRATLLAGEQFF. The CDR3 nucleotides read TGCGCCAGCAGAGCGACCCTGCTAGCCGGTGAGCAGTTCTTC.